These 25 T cell receptor beta chains came from one sample sequenced in a study of blood T cell repertoires in COVID-19. TCRdb's table, derived via immunoSEQ multiplex PCR, lists solely in-frame clones and lacks some. This table holds roughly 150,000 clones, 80% to 90% found once. Sequenced material: peripheral blood. The receptor source for this set is a man at least 80 years old with acute or convalescent COVID-19.

This sequence joins TRBV29-1 and TRBJ1-2; 9 positions match TRBD1. The CDR3 covers 12 residues. Trimming at V came to 7 bases and at J to 5 bases, leaving 5 bases not matched to a gene. Looked up from germline, CDR1 is SQVTM and CDR2 is ANQGSEA. In nucleotides, the CDR3 is TGCAGCGGGAGACAGGGGGATTATGGCTACACCTTC. Protein sequence: CSGRQGDYGYTF.

This clone appeared a few times. Other nucleotide sequences from this sample produce the same CDR3. The rearrangement links TRBV27 to TRBJ2-5, with TRBD1 identical over 11 bases. In germline, CDR1 is MNHEY, CDR2 SMNVEV (reference sequence). The CDR3 has 15 residues. J was trimmed by 5 bases and V by 5 bases; bases with no gene match: 7. The CDR3 bases are TGTGCCAGCAGTCTAGGACAGGGGGCGCGCGAGACCCAGTACTTC. As protein: CASSLGQGARETQYF.

The chain uses TRBV27 and TRBJ1-4, with 7 bases lining up with TRBD1. V was pared by 7 bases and J by 7 bases, with 18 bases of the junction left unmatched. Germline-derived CDR1 and CDR2 are MNHEY and SMNVEV (reference sequence). The CDR3 covers 17 residues. CDR3 nucleotides: TGTGCCAGCAAACCGGGACAGTCCCCAAAACGGGGTGAAAAACTGTTTTTT. Translation gives CASKPGQSPKRGEKLFF.

The V call is TRBV7-8, the J call TRBJ2-1, with 9 nucleotides matching TRBD2. Per the germline V gene, CDR1 is SGHVS and CDR2 is FQNEAQ. V shed 2 bases and J 8 bases; nucleotides not matched to a gene: 16. This CDR3 region has 18 residues. The CDR3 DNA is TGTGCCAGCAGCTTAATGGGGGCGGGGACTAGCAGTCTCGATGAGCAGTTCTTC. Its protein product is CASSLMGAGTSSLDEQFF. The full variable domain, in which reference TRBV7-8 and TRBJ2-1 provide the parts outside the CDR3, is GAGVSQSPRYKVAKRGQDVALRCDPISGHVSLFWYQQALGQGPEFLTYFQNEAQLDKSGLPSDRFFAERPEGSVSTLKIQRTQQEDSAVYLCASSLMGAGTSSLDEQFFGPGTRLTVL.

This chain links TRBV19 with TRBJ1-2; 9 bases are shared with TRBD1. This CDR3 spans 14 amino acids. The germline V gene has CDR1 LNHDA and CDR2 SQIVND (reference sequence). The trim removed 4 bases at V and 8 bases at J, leaving 8 bases unmatched. CDR3 sequence: CASSTTGGRKGYTF. The CDR3, as DNA: TGTGCCAGTAGTACCACAGGGGGCAGAAAGGGCTACACCTTC. The entire variable domain, with the rest obtained from reference TRBV19 and TRBJ1-2, is as follows: DGGITQSPKYLFRKEGQNVTLSCEQNLNHDAMYWYRQDPGQGLRLIYYSQIVNDFQKGDIAEGYSVSREKKESFPLTVTSAQKNPTAFYLCASSTTGGRKGYTFGSGTRLTVV.

This chain links TRBV24-1 with TRBJ2-7; 10 bases agree with TRBD1. Trimming took 3 bases from V and 1 from J; bases not matched to a gene: 5. Germline loops: CDR1 KGHDR, CDR2 SFDVKD. This CDR3 is 16 amino acids long. CDR3 sequence reads: CATSDPGTGESYEQYF. The CDR3 bases are TGTGCCACCAGTGATCCGGGGACAGGGGAATCCTACGAGCAGTACTTC.

The chain links TRBV19 to TRBJ2-1; D gene uncertain. CDR1 LNHDA and CDR2 SQIVND come from the germline V gene (reference sequence). The length of the CDR3 is 12 residues. V was shortened by 5 bases and J by 7 bases, with 9 bases between the two germline ends. CDR3 sequence (DNA): TGTGCCAGTAGTGTGTTCCAAAATGAGCAGTTCTTC. Its translation: CASSVFQNEQFF.

The count of this clone is one. The rearrangement uses TRBV28 and TRBJ1-5, with a weak D call TRBD1 (5 bases). CDR3 length: 15 amino acids. The germline gives CDR1 MDHEN, CDR2 SYDVKM. Trimming removed 8 bases from V and 2 bases from J, with 16 bases in between. This CDR3 is CASAIPLQGNQPQHF. Here the CDR3 DNA reads TGTGCCAGCGCCATTCCCTTACAGGGCAATCAGCCCCAGCATTTT.

The V gene is TRBV6-5, the J gene TRBJ2-2; possibly TRBD2 for D (6 bases). This CDR3 is 14 amino acids long. The V gene's germline CDR1 is MNHEY and CDR2 SVGAGI. The V gene lost 8 bases and the J gene lost 4 bases, with 14 bases spanning the gap. The CDR3 sequence: CASGLSGFTGELFF. CDR3 nucleotides: TGTGCCAGCGGACTATCAGGGTTCACCGGGGAGCTGTTTTTT.

V gene TRBV6-4 combines with J gene TRBJ1-2, with D hard to call. The CDR3 length is 14 residues. The germline gives CDR1 MRHNA, CDR2 SNTAGT. V was trimmed by 4 bases and J by 0 bases, leaving 9 bases between them. In DNA, the CDR3 is TGTGCCAGCAGTGGGCGGCGCTCTAACTATGGCTACACCTTC. It is translated as CASSGRRSNYGYTF.

The genes are TRBV10-2 and TRBJ1-2; 7 nucleotides align to TRBD1. The V and J ends lost 1 base and 10 bases, in that order; junction bases with no gene match: 12. The CDR3 has 15 residues. The germline V gene encodes CDR1 WSHSY and CDR2 SAAADI. This CDR3 is CASSEFGDRRQPYTF. CDR3 in DNA: TGCGCCAGCAGTGAGTTTGGGGACAGAAGGCAGCCCTACACCTTC.

As DNA, the CDR3 is TGTGCCAGCAGCTTAAGCGACAGGCCCGGAGAGCAGTACTTC. Protein sequence: CASSLSDRPGEQYF. The V and J genes are TRBV7-6 and TRBJ2-7; weak D call: TRBD1 (6 bases). Germline assignment: CDR1 SGHVS and CDR2 FNYEAQ. V gave up 2 bases and J gave up 7 bases, with 15 bases separating them. The length of the CDR3 is 14 residues.

The J gene is TRBJ1-6, the V gene TRBV28; 11 bases match TRBD1. CDR1 and CDR2 from the germline V gene are MDHEN and SYDVKM. Germline trimming cut 6 bases from V and 7 bases from J; bases unmatched to any gene: 26. CDR3 length: 22 amino acids. The CDR3: CASRNLPGYGTGGSARNSPLHF. CDR3 DNA: TGTGCCAGCAGGAACTTACCAGGTTATGGGACAGGGGGATCGGCGAGAAATTCACCCCTCCACTTT.

The rearrangement joins TRBV5-1 to TRBJ1-1; D ambiguous. The CDR3 covers 15 residues. The V and J ends lost 0 bases and 4 bases respectively, with 13 bases between them. CDR1 is SGHRS, CDR2 YFSETQ, per germline. The CDR3 reads CASSLAGKQRTEAFF. In DNA form, the CDR3 reads TGCGCCAGCAGCTTGGCCGGGAAACAACGCACTGAAGCTTTCTTT.

V usage is TRBV7-8 and J usage is TRBJ2-4; 10 nucleotides match TRBD2. The ends lost 5 bases at V and 8 bases at J; junction bases unmatched: 6. Germline CDR1 is SGHVS and CDR2 is FQNEAQ. The CDR3 consists of 14 residues. The CDR3 DNA reads TGTGCCAGCAGCCTCATCGGGACTAGCGACATTCAGTACTTC. It is translated as CASSLIGTSDIQYF.

The chain employs TRBV23-1 and TRBJ2-7; D is perhaps TRBD2 (5 bases). TRBV23-1 is marked as an open reading frame, function uncertain. There are 10 residues in the CDR3. In nucleotides, the CDR3 is TGCCTCCCACCTGGGGAGGAGCAGTACTTC. Translation: CLPPGEEQYF.

The rearrangement uses TRBV10-3 and TRBJ1-3; the D is unclear. The CDR3 length is 14 residues. Trimming shortened V by 3 bases and J by 2 bases, and 8 bases separated the two germline ends. CDR1 is ENHRY and CDR2 is SYGVKD in the germline V gene. As DNA, the CDR3 is TGTGCCATCAGTGACGGTCAGGCTGGAAACACCATATATTTT. This codes for CAISDGQAGNTIYF.

V usage is TRBV6-6 and J usage is TRBJ1-1; 10 nucleotides line up with TRBD1. V gave up 6 bases and J gave up 0 bases; unmatched junction bases: 4. From germline, CDR1 is MNHNY and CDR2 SVGAGI (reference sequence). This CDR3 has 15 amino acids. CDR3 sequence (DNA): TGTGCCAGCAGGAGAGGACAGGGGGTGAACACTGAAGCTTTCTTT. Translating it yields CASRRGQGVNTEAFF.

The J gene is TRBJ1-6, the V gene TRBV30; 8 bases are a match to TRBD1. Trimming took 1 base from V and 8 from J; bases not matched to a gene: 4. There are 14 residues in the CDR3. Germline CDR1 GTSNPN, CDR2 SVGIG (reference sequence). The CDR3 reads CAWSGTGLHSPLHF. The CDR3 bases are TGTGCCTGGAGTGGGACAGGGCTTCATTCACCCCTCCACTTT. Combining the CDR3 with reference TRBV30 and TRBJ1-6 gives the whole variable domain SQTIHQWPATLVQPVGSPLSLECTVEGTSNPNLYWYRQAAGRGLQLLFYSVGIGQISSEVPQNLSASRPQDRQFILSSKKLLLSDSGFYLCAWSGTGLHSPLHFGNGTRLTVT.

The chain is built from TRBV6-5 and TRBJ2-7; maybe TRBD1 (6 bases). Germline V lookup: CDR1 MNHEY, CDR2 SVGAGI. V lost 6 bases and J lost 7, with 13 bases in between. The CDR3 totals 12 residues. Here the CDR3 reads CASRAGAGEQYF. As DNA, the CDR3 is TGTGCCAGCAGGGCAGGGGCAGGGGAGCAGTACTTC.

The rearrangement joins TRBV15 to TRBJ1-3; D is unclear. The germline V and J ends were trimmed by 7 bases and 11 bases, with 18 bases remaining between them. Germline assignment: CDR1 LNHNV and CDR2 YYDKDF (reference sequence). The CDR3 extends over 13 amino acids. The CDR3 DNA reads as TGTGCCACCAAAACGGGTATTGGCGGCGCCATATATTTT. Translating it yields CATKTGIGGAIYF.

This clone was detected only once. The rearrangement joins TRBV5-5 to TRBJ1-5; D ambiguous. The CDR3 length is 15 residues. Between the trimmed V and J ends, which lost 2 bases and 1 base, there was a span of 10 bases. Germline V gene sequence: CDR1 SGHKS, CDR2 YYEKEE (reference sequence). Here the CDR3 reads CASSFSAESNQPQHF. The DNA of the CDR3 is TGTGCCAGCAGCTTTTCTGCTGAGAGCAATCAGCCCCAGCATTTT.

This clone has a handful of counts. The V call is TRBV7-9, the J call TRBJ2-3; 11 bases fit TRBD2. Trimming at V came to 4 bases and at J to 2 bases, leaving 5 bases not matched to a gene. CDR1 and CDR2 (germline): SEHNR, FQNEAQ (reference sequence). The CDR3 is 16 amino acids. The CDR3: CASSSIAGGPTDTQYF. As DNA, the CDR3 is TGTGCCAGCAGCTCTATAGCGGGAGGGCCCACAGATACGCAGTATTTT.

The chain recombines TRBV19 with TRBJ2-3, with 9 positions matching TRBD1. The CDR3 runs 17 residues. In germline, CDR1 is LNHDA, CDR2 SQIVND (reference sequence). J lost 4 bases, V lost 1 base, and 9 bases had no gene match. The CDR3 region has the DNA TGTGCCAGTAGTATAGCCGGGACAGGGATTGTATCAGATACGCAGTATTTT. Translated, it gives CASSIAGTGIVSDTQYF. Full variable domain (remainder filled in from reference TRBV19 and TRBJ2-3): DGGITQSPKYLFRKEGQNVTLSCEQNLNHDAMYWYRQDPGQGLRLIYYSQIVNDFQKGDIAEGYSVSREKKESFPLTVTSAQKNPTAFYLCASSIAGTGIVSDTQYFGPGTRLTVL.

V is TRBV24-1 and J is TRBJ2-1; the D is unclear. The length of the CDR3 is 15 residues. Germline values: CDR1 KGHDR, CDR2 SFDVKD. The ends were cut back, 4 bases at V and 3 bases at J, with 12 bases in the middle. CDR3 protein: CATSDPNRHYNEQFF. The DNA of the CDR3 is TGTGCCACCAGTGACCCTAACCGCCACTACAATGAGCAGTTCTTC.